The TCR beta chain under discussion was sequenced for a study of regulatory T cells in long-lasting Graves disease. V gave up 5 bases and J gave up 0 bases, with 14 bases separating them. Germline V gene data show CDR1 as MDHEN and CDR2 as SYDVKM. The CDR3 loop spans 15 amino acids. Relying on iRepertoire HTBI primers and Arm-PCR of CDR3 regions, the team built TCR beta libraries. TCRdb re-called the multiplex PCR reads with MiXCR, one entry per CDR3 protein. Of about 540,000 distinct CDR3 sequences in the sample, roughly 12% were seen once. The time point is: newly diagnosed GD, antithyroid drugs for less than 3 months. TCR sequences were obtained from RNA taken from PBMCs. These same records also appear under a second study, on T cells in Graves' hyperthyroidism and ophthalmopathy. As reported in that work: The model identified upcoming ophthalmopathy a median approximately seven months ahead of onset.

The source is a man between 25 and 39 years old with Graves disease. This chain links TRBV28 with TRBJ2-7; no clear D gene. The input for sequencing was peripheral blood mononuclear cells (PBMCs), taken at new diagnosis, from a patient treated with antithyroid drugs. CDR3 loop: CASSLQQRSSYEQYF. The CDR3 DNA reads as TGTGCCAGCAGTCTCCAGCAGAGAAGCTCCTACGAGCAGTACTTC. The full variable domain, with the rest looked up from reference TRBV28 and TRBJ2-7, is DVKVTQSSRYLVKRTGEKVFLECVQDMDHENMFWYRQDPGLGLRLIYFSYDVKMKEKGDIPEGYSVSREKKERFSLILESASTNQTSMYLCASSLQQRSSYEQYFGPGTRLTVT.